The rows below give T cell receptor beta chains drawn from one sample of a study of somatic mutations in cytotoxic T cells in rheumatoid arthritis. This table comes from immunoSEQ multiplex PCR, and its TCRdb copy is limited to in-frame clones, with some not included. The table shows about 10,000 clones, with around 77% occurring only once. The material sequenced was CD8+ T cells sorted from blood. The receptor set was obtained from a man aged 50-59 years in good health. Both conserved end residues are part of each CDR3. A D gene is named only where the DNA matches it firmly. Only part of the rows carry a size: once, few, many, or a class if the clone is expanded.

v_call	j_call	d_call	clone_size	cdr3_aa	cdr3_nt
TRBV29-1	TRBJ1-1	TRBD1	few	CSVSREGTGDTEAFF	TGCAGCGTTTCTCGCGAGGGGACAGGGGACACTGAAGCTTTCTTT
TRBV6-5	TRBJ2-1	TRBD2	few	CASRAGLSPYNEQFF	TGTGCCAGCAGGGCGGGACTATCCCCCTACAATGAGCAGTTCTTC
TRBV14	TRBJ2-1	-	-	CASSAQGGKQFF	TGTGCCAGCAGCGCCCAAGGGGGTAAGCAGTTCTTC
TRBV19	TRBJ2-1	-	-	CASSVLVSEQFF	TGTGCCAGTAGTGTACTAGTTAGTGAGCAGTTCTTC
TRBV4-1	TRBJ1-6	-	-	CASSQDAGQNYNSPLHF	TGCGCCAGCAGCCAAGACGCAGGACAGAACTATAATTCACCCCTCCACTTT
TRBV11-2	TRBJ1-2	-	medium-sized	CASSSQGGGPYGYTF	TGTGCCAGCAGCTCCCAAGGGGGGGGACCCTATGGCTACACCTTC
TRBV9	TRBJ2-7	TRBD1	-	CASSVAGGTGPYEQYF	TGTGCCAGCAGCGTAGCTGGGGGGACAGGACCTTACGAGCAGTACTTC
TRBV28	TRBJ2-1	TRBD2	-	CASSIGGAGNEQFF	TGTGCCAGCAGCATCGGGGGGGCCGGGAATGAGCAGTTCTTC
TRBV7-9	TRBJ2-7	-	-	CASSLGPGAPEQYF	TGTGCCAGCAGCTTAGGACCAGGGGCCCCTGAGCAGTACTTC
TRBV7-3	TRBJ2-2	-	-	CASSLVGDGELFF	TGTGCCAGCAGCTTGGTCGGGGACGGGGAGCTGTTTTTT
TRBV5-1	TRBJ2-7	TRBD2	-	CASSLALAGGHEQYF	TGCGCCAGCAGCTTGGCACTAGCGGGGGGACACGAGCAGTACTTC
TRBV6-6	TRBJ1-2	TRBD1	medium-sized	CASSYSGQTNYGYTF	TGTGCCAGCAGTTACTCGGGACAGACTAACTATGGCTACACCTTC
TRBV30	TRBJ2-1	TRBD2	-	CAWAHLAGDSMQFF	TGTGCCTGGGCTCACTTAGCGGGGGATTCAATGCAGTTCTTC
TRBV11-2	TRBJ1-2	-	-	CASSLLRNYGYTF	TGTGCCAGCAGCTTACTACGGAACTATGGCTACACCTTC
TRBV11-2	TRBJ2-7	TRBD1	few	CASSPGQGEGYEQYF	TGCGCCAGCAGCCCGGGACAGGGGGAAGGCTACGAGCAGTACTTC
TRBV9	TRBJ1-2	TRBD1	-	CASSPGTGFYGYTF	TGTGCCAGCAGCCCCGGGACAGGCTTCTATGGCTACACCTTC
TRBV4-3	TRBJ2-7	-	-	CASSSHRGGYEQYF	TGCGCCAGCAGCTCTCACAGGGGGGGATACGAGCAGTACTTC
TRBV9	TRBJ2-1	TRBD2	-	CASSVVGSGGVYNEQFF	TGTGCCAGCAGCGTAGTGGGTAGCGGGGGTGTTTACAATGAGCAGTTCTTC
TRBV10-3	TRBJ1-4	-	once	CAISETGMNEKLFF	TGTGCCATCAGTGAGACAGGGATGAACGAAAAACTGTTTTTT
TRBV27	TRBJ1-2	TRBD1	once	CASGGQGSYGYTF	TGTGCCAGCGGCGGACAGGGGAGCTATGGCTACACCTTC
TRBV7-8	TRBJ2-1	TRBD2	-	CASSPGLAGRLEQFF	TGTGCCAGCAGCCCAGGACTAGCGGGCAGACTCGAGCAGTTCTTC
TRBV21-1	TRBJ1-5	-	-	CASTPPASRGYGNQPQHF	TGTGCCAGCACTCCGCCCGCCTCCAGGGGGTATGGCAATCAGCCCCAGCATTTT
TRBV6-5	TRBJ1-2	-	-	CASSTTGYGYTF	TGTGCCAGCAGTACGACCGGGTATGGCTACACCTTC
TRBV9	TRBJ1-4	-	-	CASSPQGKTEKLFF	TGTGCCAGCAGCCCACAGGGTAAGACTGAAAAACTGTTTTTT
TRBV9	TRBJ2-3	TRBD2	-	CASSAGTSGRPTDTQYF	TGTGCCAGCAGCGCCGGGACTAGCGGGAGACCCACAGATACGCAGTATTTT
TRBV7-9	TRBJ2-5	TRBD2	-	CASNVGGASQETQYF	TGTGCCAGCAACGTCGGGGGGGCTTCACAAGAGACCCAGTACTTC
TRBV5-4	TRBJ1-1	-	once	CASSLNTQMNTEAFF	TGTGCCAGCAGCCTCAACACGCAAATGAACACTGAAGCTTTCTTT
TRBV7-8	TRBJ1-2	TRBD1	-	CASSLAGTGVVGTYGYTF	TGTGCCAGCAGCTTAGCCGGGACAGGGGTAGTGGGTACCTATGGCTACACCTTC
TRBV5-1	TRBJ2-7	-	-	CASSLLPYEQYF	TGCGCCAGCAGCTTGCTACCCTACGAGCAGTACTTC